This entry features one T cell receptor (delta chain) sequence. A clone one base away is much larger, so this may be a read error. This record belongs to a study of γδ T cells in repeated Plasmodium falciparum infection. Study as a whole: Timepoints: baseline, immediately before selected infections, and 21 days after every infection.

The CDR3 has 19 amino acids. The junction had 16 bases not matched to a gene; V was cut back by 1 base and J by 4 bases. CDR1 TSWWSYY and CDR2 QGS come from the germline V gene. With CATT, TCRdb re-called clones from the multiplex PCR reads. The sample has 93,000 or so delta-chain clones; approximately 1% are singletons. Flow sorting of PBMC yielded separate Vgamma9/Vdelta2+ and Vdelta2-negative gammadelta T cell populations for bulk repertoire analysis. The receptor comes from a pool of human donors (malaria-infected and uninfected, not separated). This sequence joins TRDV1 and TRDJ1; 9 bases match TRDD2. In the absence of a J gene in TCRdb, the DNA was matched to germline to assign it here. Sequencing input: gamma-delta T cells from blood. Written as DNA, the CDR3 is TGTGCTCTTGGGGAACCTGGCCTTCCTACTTGGGACCTAAGCGATAAACTCATCTTT. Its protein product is CALGEPGLPTWDLSDKLIF.